What follows describes a single TCR delta chain. Its antigen is undetermined. A far larger clone is just one base off, so this is likely a read error. These data are taken from a study of delta chains in infants with herpesvirus infections. Looking at the study overall: A public fetal Vdelta1/Vgamma8 clonotype was sought in postnatally CMV-infected infants. Study-wide findings and caveats: About 20% of the 18 CMV-infected infants carried the public Vdelta1 clonotype, including one congenital. The study lacked race- and environment-matched controls and was small.

The CDR3 extends over 21 amino acids. The ends were cut back, 7 bases at V and 1 base at J, with 34 bases in the middle. CDR1 and CDR2 from the germline V gene are TSWWSYY and QGS. TCR cDNA was made from PBMC RNA with gamma- and delta-chain-specific primers. TCRdb used CATT to re-call clones from the RT-PCR reads. The sample contains just over 350 delta-chain clones, roughly 67% of which appear only once. The origin of this receptor is a human donor who was a Ugandan infant, either HIV-exposed or HIV-unexposed (not recorded which). The sequencing used peripheral blood, collected at time point 2 of longitudinal follow-up. The genes are TRDV1 and TRDJ1; D is possibly TRDD2 or TRDD3 (6 bases each). The CDR3 reads CALESSLPNLLGMGVTDKLIF. CDR3 sequence (DNA): TGTGCTCTTGAGTCAAGCCTTCCGAACCTGCTGGGGATGGGGGTCACCGATAAACTCATCTTT.